Listed below are T cell receptor beta chains from one sample, sequenced in a study of blood T cell repertoires in COVID-19. Profiling relied on immunoSEQ multiplex PCR, and the TCRdb table lists in-frame clones only, not all of them. This repertoire shows about 210,000 clones, roughly nine tenths found once; its top ten account for approximately 1.2%. The sequenced material came from peripheral blood. Every receptor here comes from a man younger than 40 with acute or convalescent COVID-19. Both conserved end residues are part of each CDR3. A D gene is named only where the DNA matches it firmly. Rows may omit the clone size; those that give it use once, few, many or a size class.

v_call	j_call	clone_size	d_call	cdr3_nt	cdr3_aa
TRBV7-3	TRBJ2-1	few	TRBD2	TGTGCCAGCAGCCAGAGCGGGGGAAATGGATACAATGAGCAGTTCTTC	CASSQSGGNGYNEQFF
TRBV28	TRBJ1-2	-	TRBD1	TGTGCCACCCAGGGGGCGCCTTCGTATGGCTACACCTTC	CATQGAPSYGYTF
TRBV10-3	TRBJ2-1	-	-	TGTGCCATCAGTGAGTCATGGGGCTCGTACAATGAGCAGTTCTTC	CAISESWGSYNEQFF
TRBV14	TRBJ1-1	-	-	TGTGCCAGCAGCCTTCCGCGTTCGGGGGGGATGAACACTGAAGCTTTCTTT	CASSLPRSGGMNTEAFF
TRBV5-4	TRBJ2-3	-	-	TGTGCCAGCAGCTCAAAGGCGGGTGTAGATACGCAGTATTTT	CASSSKAGVDTQYF
TRBV2	TRBJ2-1	-	TRBD2	TGTGCCAGCGGGACTAGCGGGAGTAATGAGCAGTTCTTC	CASGTSGSNEQFF
TRBV2	TRBJ2-1	-	-	TGTGCCAGCAGTGTTGAGGTTAGCTCCTACAATGAGCAGTTCTTC	CASSVEVSSYNEQFF
TRBV3-1/TRBV3-2	TRBJ2-5	once	TRBD1	TGTGCCAGCAGCCCTGCCGGGACAGGGGGCAGGGAGACCCAGTACTTC	CASSPAGTGGRETQYF
TRBV27	TRBJ1-5	-	-	TGTGCCAGCAGTTCCCTCAATCAGCCCCAGCATTTT	CASSSLNQPQHF
TRBV9	TRBJ2-7	-	TRBD2	TGTGCCAGCAGCGTGGGGGGAACTAGCGGGATCTACGAGCAGTACTTC	CASSVGGTSGIYEQYF
TRBV10-3	TRBJ1-1	-	TRBD1	TGTGCCATCAGCCCTGACAGGGACACTGAAGCTTTCTTT	CAISPDRDTEAFF
TRBV5-1	TRBJ2-1	-	-	TGCGCCAGCAGCCATCAGGGCGGGACCAATGAGCAGTTCTTC	CASSHQGGTNEQFF
TRBV28	TRBJ2-7	-	-	TGTGCCAGCAGTCAACGCCCCGGGGGTATAGTGGAGTACTTC	CASSQRPGGIVEYF
TRBV19	TRBJ1-2	-	-	TGTGCCAGTAGTCTACAGGGAGCTAACTATGGCTACACCTTC	CASSLQGANYGYTF
TRBV5-6	TRBJ1-2	-	TRBD1	TGTGCCAGCAGCCGCGTTGTCCTACGGACAGGGGTTGGCTATGGCTACACCTTC	CASSRVVLRTGVGYGYTF
TRBV7-6	TRBJ1-6	-	-	TGTGCCAGCAGCTTAAACCTCGGGAGTGGTTCACCCCTCCACTTT	CASSLNLGSGSPLHF
TRBV27	TRBJ2-1	once	TRBD1	TGTGCCAGCGACAGGGCTAGCAATGAGCAGTTCTTC	CASDRASNEQFF
TRBV2	TRBJ2-7	-	TRBD2	TGTGCCAGCCGCCTAGCCTCACTAGCGGGCTCTGAGCAGTACTTC	CASRLASLAGSEQYF
TRBV3-1/TRBV3-2	TRBJ2-7	-	TRBD2	TGTGCCAGCAGCCAGGCCGGACTAGCCGCAAGGGAGGAGCAGTACTTC	CASSQAGLAAREEQYF
TRBV27	TRBJ2-7	-	-	TGTGCCAGCAGTTCCATCCTCCCGAAGACAGAAGGTTACGAGCAGTACTTC	CASSSILPKTEGYEQYF
TRBV10-1	TRBJ2-2	-	-	TGCGCCAGCAGTGAACAGGTTGCCGGGGAGCTGTTTTTT	CASSEQVAGELFF
TRBV5-1	TRBJ2-7	-	-	TGCGCCAGCAGCTTAGACAGGAGCTCCTACGAGCAGTACTTC	CASSLDRSSYEQYF